The source of this TCR beta chain is a study of T cell changes during pregnancy in multiple sclerosis. The CDR3 sequence is 15 residues long. The ends were cut back, 4 bases at V and 5 bases at J, with 15 bases in the middle. CDR1 and CDR2 from the germline V gene are SGHRS and YFSETQ. The data were produced by immunoSEQ multiplex PCR, yet TCRdb's version contains in-frame clones alone and is incomplete. The table has nearly 110,000 clones, 91% seen once. V usage is TRBV5-1 and J usage is TRBJ2-2, with D tentatively TRBD1 (5 bases). This specimen was peripheral blood, taken before pregnancy. This receptor was identified in a female donor with multiple sclerosis, enrolled in a pregnancy study. As DNA, the CDR3 is TGCGCCAGCAGCGCATCGTCAGGGCGGACCGGGGAGCTGTTTTTT. Translated: CASSASSGRTGELFF.